This record looks at one TCR beta chain sequence and its context. As yet, its antigen is unknown. Germline CDR1 and CDR2: MNHEY and SVGAGI. V shed 8 bases, J shed 5 bases, and the junction held 9 bases outside the gene matches. This CDR3 comprises 14 residues. The sample is drawn from a study of cytomegalovirus exposure and HLA in healthy donors. Whole-study findings and limits: The classifier was said to identify cytomegalovirus status with high specificity and sensitivity. The authors later found most CMV-associated TCR beta chains appeared HLA-restricted.

PCR involved 60 Vbeta and 13 Jbeta primers. Libraries were prepared by immunoSEQ multiplex PCR; TCRdb keeps only in-frame clonotypes and omits some of them. The sample lists about 200,000 clones; roughly 68% were seen once. Sequencing input: PBMCs. The chain uses TRBV6-5 and TRBJ2-5; 9 nucleotides align to TRBD1. The TCR comes from a man aged 40-50 years in good health and CMV-seropositive. Written as DNA, the CDR3 is TGTGCCAGCTTATCGGGACAGGGAAGGGAGACCCAGTACTTC. It translates to CASLSGQGRETQYF.